Following are 19 T cell receptor beta chains from one sample sequenced in a study of control samples from healthy donors and cancer patients. Method: immunoSEQ multiplex PCR; TCRdb's copy keeps in-frame clones and lacks some. The sample has 80,000 to 100,000 clones; 70% to 80% are singletons. Material for sequencing was blood. The receptors derive from a woman aged 30 to 39 in good health.

This clone was counted a few times. V is TRBV7-9 and J is TRBJ1-5; D remains ambiguous. The V end lost 5 bases, the J end lost 7 bases, and 12 bases lay between the germline ends. The CDR3 consists of 13 residues. The germline CDR1 and CDR2 sequences are SEHNR and FQNEAQ (reference sequence). The CDR3 loop is CASSPAGRQPQHF. The CDR3, as DNA: TGTGCCAGCAGCCCCGCCGGGAGACAGCCCCAGCATTTT.

The J gene is TRBJ1-1, the V gene TRBV19; D gene uncertain. Trimming pared 1 base from V and 3 bases from J, leaving 6 bases between. Per germline, CDR1 LNHDA and CDR2 SQIVND (reference sequence). The CDR3 covers 13 residues. CDR3 residues: CASSIVPDTEAFF. DNA of the CDR3: TGTGCCAGTAGTATAGTTCCAGACACTGAAGCTTTCTTT.

V usage is TRBV9 and J usage is TRBJ2-3; 12 positions agree with TRBD2. V lost 0 bases and J lost 1; bases outside the gene matches: 0. Germline V gene lookup returns CDR1 SGDLS and CDR2 YYNGEE. The CDR3 contains 16 residues. As DNA, the CDR3 is TGTGCCAGCAGCGTAGGGACTAGCGGGGGCACAGATACGCAGTATTTT. This encodes CASSVGTSGGTDTQYF. The full variable domain, with the rest looked up from reference TRBV9 and TRBJ2-3, is DSGVTQTPKHLITATGQRVTLRCSPRSGDLSVYWYQQSLDQGLQFLIQYYNGEERAKGNILERFSAQQFPDLHSELNLSSLELGDSALYFCASSVGTSGGTDTQYFGPGTRLTVL.

V usage is TRBV27 and J usage is TRBJ2-7, with D hard to call. Trimming took 2 bases from V and 4 from J, leaving 9 bases between them. This CDR3 has 13 amino acids. Per germline, CDR1 MNHEY and CDR2 SMNVEV (reference sequence). Here the CDR3 reads CASSLGPLYEQYF. The CDR3 nucleotides are TGTGCCAGCAGTTTAGGTCCGCTTTACGAGCAGTACTTC.

The V gene is TRBV29-1, the J gene TRBJ2-7; 11 nucleotides agree with TRBD1. The J segment lost 2 bases and the V segment lost 7 bases, leaving 1 base of the junction unmatched. Per germline, CDR1 SQVTM and CDR2 ANQGSEA. CDR3 size: 12 residues. The chain's CDR3 is CSGGQGAYEQYF. For the CDR3, the DNA is TGCAGCGGGGGACAGGGGGCCTACGAGCAGTACTTC.

The chain employs TRBV11-2 and TRBJ1-1; D remains unclear. Germline lookup yields CDR1 SGHAT and CDR2 FQNNGV. This CDR3 spans 12 amino acids. The ends were cut back, 3 bases at V and 5 bases at J, with 7 bases in the middle. The DNA of the CDR3 is TGTGCCAGCAGCTTTGGGGTTACTGAAGCTTTCTTT. It encodes CASSFGVTEAFF.

The genes are TRBV19 and TRBJ1-3, with a weak D call TRBD1 (5 bases). Germline CDR1 and CDR2: LNHDA and SQIVND (reference sequence). This CDR3 has 14 residues. V lost 7 bases and J lost 4, with 14 bases in between. CDR3: CASNIGTVGNTIYF. DNA of the CDR3: TGTGCCAGTAATATCGGGACCGTAGGAAACACCATATATTTT.

The V gene is TRBV27, the J gene TRBJ1-5; D remains ambiguous. CDR3 length: 14 residues. Germline V gene lookup returns CDR1 MNHEY and CDR2 SMNVEV (reference sequence). Trimming removed 5 bases from V and 3 bases from J, with 11 bases in between. The CDR3 protein is CASSVGIYNQPQHF. The CDR3 DNA reads TGTGCCAGCAGTGTCGGGATCTACAATCAGCCCCAGCATTTT.

The rearrangement uses TRBV12-5 and TRBJ1-5, with TRBD1 as a possible D gene (5 bases). CDR3 length equals 16 residues. The V end was cut by 0 bases, the J end by 3 bases, with 12 bases between. Per the germline V gene, CDR1 is LGHNT and CDR2 is FRNRAP. The CDR3 DNA sequence: TGTGCTAGTGGTTTGGTACTCGGGGCGAACAATCAGCCCCAGCATTTT. It is translated as CASGLVLGANNQPQHF.

V usage is TRBV19 and J usage is TRBJ2-2; D is ambiguous. Germline V gives CDR1 LNHDA, CDR2 SQIVND (reference sequence). CDR3 size: 14 residues. Trimming cost V 6 bases and J 0 bases, with 8 bases left between them. DNA of the CDR3: TGTGCCAGTAGGCGTCTATCGAACACCGGGGAGCTGTTTTTT. This gives the protein CASRRLSNTGELFF.

Only a few counts were recorded for this clone. V and J are TRBV10-3 and TRBJ1-2; D unclear. Trimming removed 5 bases from V and 1 base from J, with 14 bases in between. The CDR3 loop spans 15 amino acids. CDR1 and CDR2 (germline): ENHRY, SYGVKD. The CDR3 nucleotides are TGTGCCATCAGTAACCCCTCGGGGAATAACTATGGCTACACCTTC. Amino acids: CAISNPSGNNYGYTF.

This sequence joins TRBV6-4 and TRBJ2-1; D may be TRBD1 or TRBD2 (5 bases each). Per germline, CDR1 MRHNA and CDR2 SNTAGT. The CDR3 has 15 amino acids. Trimming pared 5 bases from V and 1 base from J, leaving 12 bases between. DNA of the CDR3: TGTGCCAGCAGTACTGGGGGAAGGTCCTACAATGAGCAGTTCTTC. Protein sequence: CASSTGGRSYNEQFF.

The genes are TRBV19 and TRBJ2-1, with TRBD2 identical over 8 bases. This CDR3 contains 19 residues. CDR1 and CDR2 (germline): LNHDA, SQIVND (reference sequence). V trimming: 3 bases; J trimming: 5 bases; junction bases outside the gene matches: 18. The CDR3: CASSITLYRMAGGNNEQFF. Written as DNA, the CDR3 is TGTGCCAGTAGTATTACCCTATATAGAATGGCGGGGGGTAACAATGAGCAGTTCTTC. Together with reference TRBV19 and TRBJ2-1, the CDR3 gives the full variable domain: DGGITQSPKYLFRKEGQNVTLSCEQNLNHDAMYWYRQDPGQGLRLIYYSQIVNDFQKGDIAEGYSVSREKKESFPLTVTSAQKNPTAFYLCASSITLYRMAGGNNEQFFGPGTRLTVL.

This clone was picked up one time. This sequence joins TRBV2 and TRBJ1-2; TRBD1 is a possible D gene (6 bases). This CDR3 spans 14 amino acids. Between the trimmed V and J ends, which lost 8 bases and 1 base, there was a span of 14 bases. Germline CDR1 is SNHLY and CDR2 is FYNNEI. The chain's CDR3 is CASGGTSINYGYTF. The CDR3 region has the DNA TGTGCCAGCGGAGGGACATCCATTAACTATGGCTACACCTTC.

The chain is built from TRBV20-1 and TRBJ2-2; 8 nucleotides line up with TRBD2. Germline values: CDR1 DFQATT, CDR2 SNEGSKA (reference sequence). There are 14 residues in the CDR3. Trimming at V came to 3 bases and at J to 0 bases, leaving 0 bases not matched to a gene. This CDR3 is CSASSGANTGELFF. Written as DNA, the CDR3 is TGCAGTGCTAGTAGCGGGGCGAACACCGGGGAGCTGTTTTTT.

This sequence joins TRBV5-8 and TRBJ2-7, with D perhaps assigned TRBD1 or TRBD2 (6 bases each). CDR3 size: 16 residues. Germline CDR1 and CDR2: SGHTS and YDEGEE. The V end lost 2 bases, the J end lost 6 bases, and 21 bases lay between the germline ends. DNA for the CDR3: TGTGCCAGCAGCTTACACACCGGGGGCAGGGACTCCGAGCAGTACTTC. Translated: CASSLHTGGRDSEQYF.

The rearrangement links TRBV19 to TRBJ1-3; perhaps TRBD1 as D (6 bases). Germline V CDR1 and CDR2: LNHDA, SQIVND (reference sequence). The CDR3 loop spans 16 amino acids. V was clipped by 4 bases and J by 0 bases, with 13 bases between them. The CDR3 DNA sequence: TGTGCCAGTAGTAGAGGGACATTGAGCTCTGGAAACACCATATATTTT. Amino acids: CASSRGTLSSGNTIYF.

The CDR3 DNA reads as TGTGCCAGCAGCTCCTCTAGTCACAATGAGCAGTTCTTC. Translation: CASSSSSHNEQFF. The chain uses TRBV11-3 and TRBJ2-1; no definite D call. The CDR3 is 13 residues long. The V and J ends lost 4 bases and 5 bases respectively, with 9 bases between them. The V gene's germline CDR1 is SGHNT and CDR2 YENEEA.

The rearrangement joins TRBV7-6 to TRBJ1-3, with TRBD1 identical over 8 bases. The CDR3 is 16 amino acids. The germline V gene has CDR1 SGHVS and CDR2 FNYEAQ. Trimming at V came to 5 bases and at J to 3 bases, leaving 9 bases not matched to a gene. The DNA for the CDR3 is TGTGCCAGCAGCGTGACAGGGGACACCATTGGAAACACCATATATTTT. This encodes CASSVTGDTIGNTIYF.